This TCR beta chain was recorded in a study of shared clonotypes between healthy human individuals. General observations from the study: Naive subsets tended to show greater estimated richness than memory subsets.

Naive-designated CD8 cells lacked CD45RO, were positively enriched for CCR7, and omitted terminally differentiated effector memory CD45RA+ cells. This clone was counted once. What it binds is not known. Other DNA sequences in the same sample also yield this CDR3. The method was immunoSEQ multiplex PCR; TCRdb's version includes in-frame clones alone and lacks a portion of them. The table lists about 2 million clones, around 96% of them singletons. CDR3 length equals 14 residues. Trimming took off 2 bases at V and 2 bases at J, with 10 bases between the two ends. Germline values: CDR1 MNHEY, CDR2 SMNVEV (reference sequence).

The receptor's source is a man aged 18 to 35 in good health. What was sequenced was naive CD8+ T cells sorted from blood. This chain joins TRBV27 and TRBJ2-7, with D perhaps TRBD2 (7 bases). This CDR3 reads CASSLGGGTYEQYF. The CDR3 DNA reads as TGTGCCAGCAGTTTAGGCGGGGGCACCTACGAGCAGTACTTC.